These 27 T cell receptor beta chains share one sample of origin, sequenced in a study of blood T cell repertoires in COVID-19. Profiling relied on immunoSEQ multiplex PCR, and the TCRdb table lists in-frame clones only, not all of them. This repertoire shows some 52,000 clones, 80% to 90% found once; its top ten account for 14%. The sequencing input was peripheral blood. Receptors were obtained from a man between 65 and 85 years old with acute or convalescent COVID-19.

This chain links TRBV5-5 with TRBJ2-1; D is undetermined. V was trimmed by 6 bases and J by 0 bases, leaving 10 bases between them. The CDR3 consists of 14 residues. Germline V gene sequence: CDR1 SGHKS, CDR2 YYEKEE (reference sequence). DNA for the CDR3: TGTGCCAGCAAAGGTAGCTACTCCTACAATGAGCAGTTCTTC. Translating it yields CASKGSYSYNEQFF.

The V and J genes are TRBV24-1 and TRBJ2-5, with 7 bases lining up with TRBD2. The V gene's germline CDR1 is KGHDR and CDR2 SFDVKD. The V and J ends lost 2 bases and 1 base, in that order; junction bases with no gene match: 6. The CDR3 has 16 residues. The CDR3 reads CATSDWEGGAQETQYF. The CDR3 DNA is TGTGCCACCAGTGATTGGGAGGGAGGGGCCCAAGAGACCCAGTACTTC.

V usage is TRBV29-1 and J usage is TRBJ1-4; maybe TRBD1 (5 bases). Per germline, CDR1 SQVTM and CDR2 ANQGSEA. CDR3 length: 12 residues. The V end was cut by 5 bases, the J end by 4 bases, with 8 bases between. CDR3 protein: CSVTTVNEKLFF. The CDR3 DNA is TGCAGCGTTACGACAGTTAATGAAAAACTGTTTTTT.

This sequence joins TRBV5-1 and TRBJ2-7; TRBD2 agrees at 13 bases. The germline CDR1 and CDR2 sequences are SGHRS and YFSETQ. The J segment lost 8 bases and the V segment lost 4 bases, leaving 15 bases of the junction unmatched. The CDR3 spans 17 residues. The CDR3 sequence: CASSPTSGLAGDGKQYF. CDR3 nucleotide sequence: TGCGCCAGCAGCCCCACTAGCGGACTAGCGGGAGACGGTAAGCAGTACTTC. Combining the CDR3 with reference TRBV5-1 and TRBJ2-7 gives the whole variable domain KAGVTQTPRYLIKTRGQQVTLSCSPISGHRSVSWYQQTPGQGLQFLFEYFSETQRNKGNFPGRFSGRQFSNSRSEMNVSTLELGDSALYLCASSPTSGLAGDGKQYFGPGTRLTVT.

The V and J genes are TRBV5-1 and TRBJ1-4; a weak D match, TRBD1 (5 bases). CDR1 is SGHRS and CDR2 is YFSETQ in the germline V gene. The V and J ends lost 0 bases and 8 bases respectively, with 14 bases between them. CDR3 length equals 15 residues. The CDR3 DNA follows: TGCGCCAGCAGCTTGGCCGGGACTCCGGGAGAAAAACTGTTTTTT. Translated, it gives CASSLAGTPGEKLFF.

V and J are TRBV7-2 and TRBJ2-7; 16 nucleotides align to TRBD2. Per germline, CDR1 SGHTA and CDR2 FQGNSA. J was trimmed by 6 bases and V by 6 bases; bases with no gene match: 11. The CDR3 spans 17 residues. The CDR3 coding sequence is TGTGCCAGCAGACCGCCGGGACTAGCGGGAGGGCGTTCCGAGCAGTACTTC. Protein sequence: CASRPPGLAGGRSEQYF.

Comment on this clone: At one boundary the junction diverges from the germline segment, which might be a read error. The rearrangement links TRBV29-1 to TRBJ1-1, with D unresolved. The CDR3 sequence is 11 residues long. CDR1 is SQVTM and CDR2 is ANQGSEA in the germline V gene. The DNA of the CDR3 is TGCAGCGGTGAAGCCGTCGCTGAAGCTTTCTTT. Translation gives CSGEAVAEAFF. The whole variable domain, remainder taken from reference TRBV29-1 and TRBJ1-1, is SAVISQKPSRDICQRGTSLTIQCQVDSQVTMMFWYRQQPGQSLTLIATANQGSEATYESGFVIDKFPISRPNLTFSTLTVSNMSPEDSSIYLCSGEAVAEAFFGQGTRLTVV.

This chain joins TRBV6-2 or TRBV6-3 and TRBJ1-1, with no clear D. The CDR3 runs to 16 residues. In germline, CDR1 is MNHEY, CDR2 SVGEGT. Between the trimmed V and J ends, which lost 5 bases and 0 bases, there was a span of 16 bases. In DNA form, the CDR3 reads TGTGCCAGCAGTGTGATGGCCCTCAGGATGAACACTGAAGCTTTCTTT. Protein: CASSVMALRMNTEAFF.

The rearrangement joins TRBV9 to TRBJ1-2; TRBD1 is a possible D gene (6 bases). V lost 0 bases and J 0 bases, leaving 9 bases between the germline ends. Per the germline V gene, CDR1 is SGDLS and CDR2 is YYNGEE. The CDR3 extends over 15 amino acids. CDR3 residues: CASSVGGGANYGYTF. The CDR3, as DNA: TGTGCCAGCAGCGTAGGCGGGGGCGCTAACTATGGCTACACCTTC.

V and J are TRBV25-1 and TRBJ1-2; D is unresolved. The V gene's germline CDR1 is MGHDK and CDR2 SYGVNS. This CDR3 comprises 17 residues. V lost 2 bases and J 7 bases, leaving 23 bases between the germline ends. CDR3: CASSESIWGGGGLGYTF. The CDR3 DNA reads TGTGCCAGCAGTGAAAGCATTTGGGGAGGCGGTGGTCTTGGCTACACCTTC.

The CDR3, as DNA: TGTGCCAGCAGCCCCCTGGAGAGCTCCTACAATGAGCAGTTCTTC. Amino acid sequence: CASSPLESSYNEQFF. The V call is TRBV7-8, the J call TRBJ2-1, with D uncertain. Germline V CDR1 and CDR2: SGHVS, FQNEAQ. The CDR3 runs 15 residues. V lost 5 bases and J lost 0, with 11 bases in between.

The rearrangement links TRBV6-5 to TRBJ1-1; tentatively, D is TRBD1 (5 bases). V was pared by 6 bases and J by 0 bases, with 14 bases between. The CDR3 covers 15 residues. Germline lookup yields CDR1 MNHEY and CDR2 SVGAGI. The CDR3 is CASRLRRVMNTEAFF. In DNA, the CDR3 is TGTGCCAGCAGACTACGCAGGGTGATGAACACTGAAGCTTTCTTT.

The CDR3: CASSQSPGQGKVAFF. In DNA, the CDR3 is TGTGCCAGCTCACAGAGCCCGGGACAGGGAAAGGTGGCTTTCTTT. The rearrangement uses TRBV18 and TRBJ1-1; 9 nucleotides agree with TRBD1. CDR3 length: 15 amino acids. CDR1 is KGHSH and CDR2 is LQKENI in the germline V gene. V trimming: 4 bases; J trimming: 11 bases; junction bases outside the gene matches: 14.

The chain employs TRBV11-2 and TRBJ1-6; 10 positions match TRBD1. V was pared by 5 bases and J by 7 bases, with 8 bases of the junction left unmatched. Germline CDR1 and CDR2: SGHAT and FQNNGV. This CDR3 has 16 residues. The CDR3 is CASSPAGTGDNSPLHF. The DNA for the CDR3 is TGTGCCAGCAGCCCCGCCGGGACAGGGGACAATTCACCCCTCCACTTT.

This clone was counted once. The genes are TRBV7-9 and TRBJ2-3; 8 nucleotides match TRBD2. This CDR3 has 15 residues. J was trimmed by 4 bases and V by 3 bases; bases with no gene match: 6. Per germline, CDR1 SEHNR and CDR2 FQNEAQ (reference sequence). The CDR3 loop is CASSFRGGPADTQYF. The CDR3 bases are TGTGCCAGCAGCTTCCGGGGGGGCCCCGCAGATACGCAGTATTTT.

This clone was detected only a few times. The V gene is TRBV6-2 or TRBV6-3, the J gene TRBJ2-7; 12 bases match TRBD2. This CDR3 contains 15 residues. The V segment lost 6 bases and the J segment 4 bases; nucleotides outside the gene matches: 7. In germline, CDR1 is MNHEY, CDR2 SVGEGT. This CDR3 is CASSTGLAGPYEQYF. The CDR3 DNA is TGTGCCAGCAGCACGGGACTAGCGGGTCCGTACGAGCAGTACTTC.

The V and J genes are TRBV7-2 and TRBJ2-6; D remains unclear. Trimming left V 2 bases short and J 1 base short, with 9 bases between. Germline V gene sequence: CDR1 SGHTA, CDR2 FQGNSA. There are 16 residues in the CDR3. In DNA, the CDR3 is TGTGCCAGCAGCTTACAGGCATTATCTGGGGCCAACGTCCTGACTTTC. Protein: CASSLQALSGANVLTF.

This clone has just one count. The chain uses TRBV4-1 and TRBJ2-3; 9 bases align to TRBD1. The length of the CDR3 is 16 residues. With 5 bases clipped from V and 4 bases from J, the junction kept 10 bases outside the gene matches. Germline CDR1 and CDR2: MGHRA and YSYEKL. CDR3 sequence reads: CASSSGQGSGADTQYF. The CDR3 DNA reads TGCGCCAGCAGCTCTGGACAGGGGTCTGGGGCAGATACGCAGTATTTT.

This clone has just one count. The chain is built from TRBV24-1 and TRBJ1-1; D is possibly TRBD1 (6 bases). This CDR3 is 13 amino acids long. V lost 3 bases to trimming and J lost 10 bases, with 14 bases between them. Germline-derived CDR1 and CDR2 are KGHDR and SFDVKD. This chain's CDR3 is CATSDPQGRGAFF. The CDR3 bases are TGTGCCACCAGTGATCCCCAGGGGAGGGGAGCTTTCTTT.

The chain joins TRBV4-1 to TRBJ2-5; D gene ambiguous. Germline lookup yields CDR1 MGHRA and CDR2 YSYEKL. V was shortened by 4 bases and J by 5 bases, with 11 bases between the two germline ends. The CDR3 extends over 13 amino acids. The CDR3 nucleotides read TGCGCCAGCAGCCGCCAGGTTGGGGAGACCCAGTACTTC. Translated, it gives CASSRQVGETQYF.

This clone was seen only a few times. This chain's CDR3 is CASSPFPLPSVSYGAGYTF. CDR3 nucleotide sequence: TGTGCCAGCAGCCCTTTTCCCCTTCCCTCCGTCTCCTACGGAGCCGGCTACACCTTC. The V gene is TRBV5-4, the J gene TRBJ1-2; no reliable D call. Between the trimmed V and J ends, which lost 4 bases and 8 bases, there was a span of 33 bases. This CDR3 is built from 19 residues. Looked up from germline, CDR1 is SGHNT and CDR2 is YYREEE (reference sequence).

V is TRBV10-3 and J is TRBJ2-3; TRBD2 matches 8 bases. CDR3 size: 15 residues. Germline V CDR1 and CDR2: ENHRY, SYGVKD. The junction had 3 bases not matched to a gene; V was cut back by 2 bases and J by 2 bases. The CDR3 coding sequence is TGTGCCATCAGTGAGGGGACTAGTTACACAGATACGCAGTATTTT. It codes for CAISEGTSYTDTQYF.

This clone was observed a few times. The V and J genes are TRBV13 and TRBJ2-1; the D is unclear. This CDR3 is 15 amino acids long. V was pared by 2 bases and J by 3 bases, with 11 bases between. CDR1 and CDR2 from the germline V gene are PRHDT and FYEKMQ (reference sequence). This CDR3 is CASSLFRDFYNEQFF. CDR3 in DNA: TGTGCCAGCAGCTTATTTCGCGACTTCTACAATGAGCAGTTCTTC.

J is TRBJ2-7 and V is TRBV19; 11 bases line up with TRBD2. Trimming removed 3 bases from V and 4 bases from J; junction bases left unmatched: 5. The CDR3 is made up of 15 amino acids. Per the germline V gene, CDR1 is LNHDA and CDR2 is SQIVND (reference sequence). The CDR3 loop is CASSIRTSGQYEQYF. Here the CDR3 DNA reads TGTGCCAGTAGTATCCGGACTAGCGGGCAATACGAGCAGTACTTC.

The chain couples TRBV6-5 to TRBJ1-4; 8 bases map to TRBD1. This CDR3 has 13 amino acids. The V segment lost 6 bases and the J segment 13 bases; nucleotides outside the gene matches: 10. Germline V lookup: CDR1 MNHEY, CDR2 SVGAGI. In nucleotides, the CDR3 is TGTGCCAGCAGCCGACAGGGGTCTTTGGGACTGTTTTTT. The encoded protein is CASSRQGSLGLFF.

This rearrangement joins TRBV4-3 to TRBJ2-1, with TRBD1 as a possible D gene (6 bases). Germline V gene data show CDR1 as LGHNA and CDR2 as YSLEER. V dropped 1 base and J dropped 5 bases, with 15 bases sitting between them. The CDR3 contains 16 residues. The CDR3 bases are TGCGCCAGCAGCCAAGTTGGGGGACACCCTAACAATGAGCAGTTCTTC. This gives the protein CASSQVGGHPNNEQFF.

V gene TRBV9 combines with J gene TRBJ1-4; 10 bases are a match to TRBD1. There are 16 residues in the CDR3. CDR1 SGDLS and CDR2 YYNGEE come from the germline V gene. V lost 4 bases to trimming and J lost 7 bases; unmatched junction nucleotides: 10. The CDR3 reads CASSPIGDRGSEKLFF. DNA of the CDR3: TGTGCCAGCAGCCCGATAGGGGACAGGGGATCTGAAAAACTGTTTTTT.